This TCR beta chain was documented in a study of cytomegalovirus exposure and HLA in healthy donors. The PCR contained 60 Vbeta and 13 Jbeta primers. Repertoires were generated with immunoSEQ multiplex PCR, while TCRdb's copy carries only in-frame clones and drops some. The sample yields more than 95,000 clones, around 80% seen once. Germline V gene data show CDR1 as SEHNR and CDR2 as FQNEAQ (reference sequence). V shed 5 bases and J 0 bases; nucleotides not matched to a gene: 4. This CDR3 is 14 amino acids long. Sequencing was carried out using PBMCs. This TCR was sampled from a woman in her 30s in good health and CMV-seronegative. This chain connects TRBV7-9 to TRBJ2-7, with TRBD1 matching over 7 bases. CDR3 sequence: CASSLRDSSYEQYF. The CDR3 DNA sequence: TGTGCCAGCAGCCTCCGGGACAGCTCCTACGAGCAGTACTTC. Supplemented by reference TRBV7-9 and TRBJ2-7, the full variable domain reads DTGVSQNPRHKITKRGQNVTFRCDPISEHNRLYWYRQTLGQGPEFLTYFQNEAQLEKSRLLSDRFSAERPKGSFSTLEIQRTEQGDSAMYLCASSLRDSSYEQYFGPGTRLTVT.